Below are 10 T cell receptor beta chains sequenced from a single sample in a study of cytomegalovirus exposure and HLA in healthy donors. The PCR used 60 Vbeta and 13 Jbeta primers. Only in-frame clones appear in the TCRdb table, and some are missing; sequencing was by immunoSEQ multiplex PCR. The sample records some 130,000 clones, roughly four fifths being singletons. The sample taken for sequencing was PBMCs. These receptors were collected from a man younger than 40 in good health and CMV-seronegative.

With respect to this clone: The junction departs from the called germline gene at one end, perhaps through a read error. The rearrangement uses TRBV7-7 and TRBJ2-1, with TRBD1 identical over 8 bases. Germline CDR1 reads SSHAT; CDR2 reads FNYEAQ (reference sequence). The CDR3 has 15 amino acids. The CDR3 loop is CASSVGAGGGDEQFF. DNA of the CDR3: TGTGCTAGCAGCGTTGGGGCAGGGGGCGGCGATGAGCAGTTCTTC.

The chain couples TRBV4-1 to TRBJ2-3, with 7 bases lining up with TRBD2. J was trimmed by 4 bases and V by 4 bases; bases with no gene match: 5. The germline V gene encodes CDR1 MGHRA and CDR2 YSYEKL. This CDR3 has 14 residues. As DNA, the CDR3 is TGCGCCAGCAGCCGCGGGGGTTCGGCAGATACGCAGTATTTT. This sequence encodes CASSRGGSADTQYF.

This sequence joins TRBV5-1 and TRBJ1-1, with a tentative D call TRBD1 (5 bases). Germline V gene sequence: CDR1 SGHRS, CDR2 YFSETQ. The CDR3 consists of 12 residues. With 2 bases removed from V and 5 bases from J, the gap between germline ends came to 7 bases. The CDR3 region is CASSFGGTEAFF. The CDR3 coding sequence is TGCGCCAGCAGCTTCGGGGGAACTGAAGCTTTCTTT. The full variable domain, in which reference TRBV5-1 and TRBJ1-1 provide the parts outside the CDR3, is KAGVTQTPRYLIKTRGQQVTLSCSPISGHRSVSWYQQTPGQGLQFLFEYFSETQRNKGNFPGRFSGRQFSNSRSEMNVSTLELGDSALYLCASSFGGTEAFFGQGTRLTVV.

V is TRBV9 and J is TRBJ1-1; D is unresolved. Germline values: CDR1 SGDLS, CDR2 YYNGEE. This CDR3 spans 14 amino acids. Trimming removed 4 bases from V and 1 base from J, with 11 bases in between. Here the CDR3 DNA reads TGTGCCAGCAGCACCAATCTAGGGAACACTGAAGCTTTCTTT. Encoded protein: CASSTNLGNTEAFF.

The gene calls are TRBV5-1 and TRBJ2-3; 10 positions agree with TRBD1. This CDR3 region has 14 residues. Germline CDR1 and CDR2: SGHRS and YFSETQ. The junction had 5 bases not matched to a gene; V was cut back by 4 bases and J by 6 bases. The CDR3 protein is CASSTGTGDDTQYF. The CDR3 DNA reads TGCGCCAGCAGCACCGGGACAGGGGATGATACGCAGTATTTT.

This sequence joins TRBV29-1 and TRBJ2-5; tentatively, D is TRBD1 (6 bases). V was pared by 4 bases and J by 2 bases, with 11 bases between. Per the germline V gene, CDR1 is SQVTM and CDR2 is ANQGSEA. CDR3 length: 13 residues. The CDR3 bases are TGCAGCGTTGTAGGACAGAATCAAGAGACCCAGTACTTC. It translates to CSVVGQNQETQYF.

The gene calls are TRBV30 and TRBJ2-5; the D is unclear. V dropped 5 bases and J dropped 7 bases, with 17 bases sitting between them. This CDR3 region has 13 residues. From germline, CDR1 is GTSNPN and CDR2 SVGIG (reference sequence). The CDR3 nucleotides are TGTGCCTGGGGCCCGTCCGCCACCCCGACCCAGTACTTC. Its protein is CAWGPSATPTQYF. Full variable domain (outside the CDR3, taken from reference TRBV30 and TRBJ2-5): SQTIHQWPATLVQPVGSPLSLECTVEGTSNPNLYWYRQAAGRGLQLLFYSVGIGQISSEVPQNLSASRPQDRQFILSSKKLLLSDSGFYLCAWGPSATPTQYFGPGTRLLVL.

This chain joins TRBV4-3 and TRBJ1-2; tentative D call: TRBD1 (6 bases). The germline V gene encodes CDR1 LGHNA and CDR2 YSLEER. Trimming stripped 1 base from V and 5 bases from J, with 14 bases between. CDR3 length: 15 amino acids. DNA for the CDR3: TGCGCCAGCAGCCAAGGGACAGTCGACTCGTATGGCTACACCTTC. Encoded protein: CASSQGTVDSYGYTF.

The genes are TRBV6-5 and TRBJ1-1; 10 bases agree with TRBD1. Losses at the gene ends were 8 bases for V and 4 bases for J; bases not matched to a gene: 4. In germline, CDR1 is MNHEY, CDR2 SVGAGI. The CDR3 is 13 residues long. The CDR3 sequence: CASLDRGITEAFF. The CDR3 DNA sequence: TGTGCCAGCTTGGACAGGGGGATCACTGAAGCTTTCTTT.

The chain is built from TRBV13 and TRBJ2-1; the match to TRBD2 covers 7 bases. V shed 2 bases, J shed 5 bases, and the junction held 9 bases outside the gene matches. The CDR3 extends over 16 amino acids. Germline CDR1 and CDR2: PRHDT and FYEKMQ (reference sequence). DNA of the CDR3: TGTGCCAGCAGCTTATTTATGGGAGGGCCCCACAATGAGCAGTTCTTC. Its protein is CASSLFMGGPHNEQFF.